Below, 6 T cell receptor beta chains from the same sample are listed, as sequenced in a study of vaccination and CD4 T cells after COVID-19. Treatment indicated: approximately 11-day PBMC culture with coronavirus spike peptide pools or control peptides (ViraFEST assay). Researchers used the Oncomine TCR Beta short-read assay to sequence DNA from cultured CD4+ T cells. One entry per CDR3 protein results from TCRdb running MiXCR on the PCR reads. The repertoire holds over 20,000 distinct CDR3 sequences, roughly 40% seen once, with 15% to 20% in the top ten. These receptors' targets are unknown. This specimen consisted of CD4+ T cells from blood, cultured in vitro, obtained before SARS-CoV-2 vaccination. The receptors originated from a human donor who received a COVID-19 vaccine.

V is TRBV6-1 and J is TRBJ1-4; D is unresolved. Germline assignment: CDR1 MNHNS and CDR2 SASEGT. The V and J ends lost 4 bases and 5 bases respectively, with 2 bases between them. The CDR3 length is 11 residues. This chain's CDR3 is CASSANEKLFF. The CDR3 DNA is TGTGCCAGCAGTGCCAATGAAAAACTGTTTTTT.

This clonotype turned up a few times. This chain uses TRBV30 with TRBJ1-1, with a possible D match to TRBD1 (6 bases). Deletions cut 0 bases from V and 5 bases from J, with 13 bases between. Germline values: CDR1 GTSNPN, CDR2 SVGIG (reference sequence). This CDR3 contains 14 residues. The CDR3 reads CAWSVRGAGTEAFF. CDR3 DNA: TGTGCCTGGAGTGTGCGGGGGGCGGGTACTGAAGCTTTCTTT.

The chain couples TRBV20-1 to TRBJ2-6, with D possibly matching TRBD2 (5 bases). Trimming took off 3 bases at V and 1 base at J, with 7 bases between the two ends. The CDR3 is 14 residues long. CDR1 is DFQATT and CDR2 is SNEGSKA in the germline V gene (reference sequence). The CDR3 loop is CSASPGSGANVLTF. The CDR3 nucleotides are TGCAGTGCTAGTCCGGGGTCTGGGGCCAACGTCCTGACTTTC.

The chain links TRBV6-1 to TRBJ1-1; D possibly corresponds to TRBD1 (5 bases). Germline loops: CDR1 MNHNS, CDR2 SASEGT. This CDR3 is built from 16 residues. V dropped 7 bases and J dropped 0 bases, with 18 bases sitting between them. The CDR3 is CASNFRDGFMNTEAFF. CDR3 nucleotide sequence: TGTGCCAGCAACTTCCGGGACGGGTTCATGAACACTGAAGCTTTCTTT.

The chain carries TRBV4-1 and TRBJ1-6; the D gene is possibly TRBD1 (6 bases). CDR1 is MGHRA, CDR2 YSYEKL, per germline. CDR3 length equals 18 residues. Between the trimmed V and J ends, which lost 3 bases and 6 bases, there was a span of 21 bases. Written as DNA, the CDR3 is TGCGCCAGCAGCCAGGTACCACCACAGGGTGCGATTAATTCACCCCTCCACTTT. Translation gives CASSQVPPQGAINSPLHF.

This clonotype was observed a few times. The chain recombines TRBV11-3 with TRBJ1-1; D possibly corresponds to TRBD1 (6 bases). Trimming took 1 base from V and 1 from J, leaving 7 bases between them. Germline CDR1 and CDR2: SGHNT and YENEEA. The CDR3 loop spans 14 amino acids. The CDR3 is CASSLAGANTEAFF. In nucleotides, the CDR3 is TGTGCCAGCAGCTTAGCAGGGGCGAACACTGAAGCTTTCTTT. The complete variable domain, with remaining parts taken from reference TRBV11-3 and TRBJ1-1, reads EAGVVQSPRYKIIEKKQPVAFWCNPISGHNTLYWYLQNLGQGPELLIRYENEEAVDDSQLPKDRFSAERLKGVDSTLKIQPAELGDSAVYLCASSLAGANTEAFFGQGTRLTVV.